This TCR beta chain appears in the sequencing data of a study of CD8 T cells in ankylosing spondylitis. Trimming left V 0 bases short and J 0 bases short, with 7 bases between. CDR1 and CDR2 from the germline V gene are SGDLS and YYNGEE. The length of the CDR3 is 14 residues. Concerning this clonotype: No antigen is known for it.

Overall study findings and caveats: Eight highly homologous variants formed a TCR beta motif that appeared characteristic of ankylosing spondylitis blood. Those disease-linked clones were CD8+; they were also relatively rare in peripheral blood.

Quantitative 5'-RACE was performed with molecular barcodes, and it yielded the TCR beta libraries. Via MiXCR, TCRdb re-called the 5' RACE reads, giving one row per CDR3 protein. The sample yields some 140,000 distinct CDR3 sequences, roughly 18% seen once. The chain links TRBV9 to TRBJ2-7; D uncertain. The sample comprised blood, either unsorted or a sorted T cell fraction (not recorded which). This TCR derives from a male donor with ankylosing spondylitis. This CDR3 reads CASSVVGSSYEQYF. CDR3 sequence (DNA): TGTGCCAGCAGCGTAGTGGGTAGCTCCTACGAGCAGTACTTC.